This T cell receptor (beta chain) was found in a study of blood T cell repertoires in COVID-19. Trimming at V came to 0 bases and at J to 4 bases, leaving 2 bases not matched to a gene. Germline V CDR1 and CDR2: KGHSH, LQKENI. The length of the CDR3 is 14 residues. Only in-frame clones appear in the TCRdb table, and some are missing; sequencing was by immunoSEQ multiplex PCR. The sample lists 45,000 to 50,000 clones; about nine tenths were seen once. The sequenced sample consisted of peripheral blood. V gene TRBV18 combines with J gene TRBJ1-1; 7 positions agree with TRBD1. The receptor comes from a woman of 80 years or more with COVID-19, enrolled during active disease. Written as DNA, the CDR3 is TGTGCCAGCTCACCACCGCCAGGGGGCACTGAAGCTTTCTTT. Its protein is CASSPPPGGTEAFF.